One sample yielded the 2 T cell receptor beta chains listed below, sequenced in a study of shared clonotypes between healthy human individuals. Measured with immunoSEQ multiplex PCR; TCRdb has only the in-frame clones, and not every one. The table has about 2.1 million clones, about 94% seen once. In the naive CD8 group, cells lacked CD45RO and were positively selected for CCR7, so terminally differentiated effector memory CD45RA+ cells were left out. Sequencing was carried out using naive CD8+ T cells from PBMCs. The source of these receptors is a man between 18 and 29 years old in good health. Some clones in this sample may be carry-over from other donors' samples.

Of note for this clone: The same CDR3 arises from other DNA sequences in this sample as well. CDR3 nucleotide sequence: TGTGCCAGCAGTTTACGAGCAGGCAATCAGCCCCAGCATTTT. Amino acids: CASSLRAGNQPQHF. V gene TRBV28 combines with J gene TRBJ1-5; no reliable D call. V was cut by 2 bases and J by 2 bases, with 7 bases left in between. Germline CDR1 reads MDHEN; CDR2 reads SYDVKM. The CDR3 consists of 14 residues.

CDR3 amino acids: CASSYSRQGREQYF. CDR3 nucleotides: TGTGCCAGCAGTTACTCGCGACAGGGCCGGGAGCAGTACTTC. The chain uses TRBV6-5 and TRBJ2-7; TRBD1 matches 7 bases. The trim removed 0 bases at V and 7 bases at J, leaving 6 bases unmatched. The germline V gene has CDR1 MNHEY and CDR2 SVGAGI. The CDR3 is made up of 14 amino acids.